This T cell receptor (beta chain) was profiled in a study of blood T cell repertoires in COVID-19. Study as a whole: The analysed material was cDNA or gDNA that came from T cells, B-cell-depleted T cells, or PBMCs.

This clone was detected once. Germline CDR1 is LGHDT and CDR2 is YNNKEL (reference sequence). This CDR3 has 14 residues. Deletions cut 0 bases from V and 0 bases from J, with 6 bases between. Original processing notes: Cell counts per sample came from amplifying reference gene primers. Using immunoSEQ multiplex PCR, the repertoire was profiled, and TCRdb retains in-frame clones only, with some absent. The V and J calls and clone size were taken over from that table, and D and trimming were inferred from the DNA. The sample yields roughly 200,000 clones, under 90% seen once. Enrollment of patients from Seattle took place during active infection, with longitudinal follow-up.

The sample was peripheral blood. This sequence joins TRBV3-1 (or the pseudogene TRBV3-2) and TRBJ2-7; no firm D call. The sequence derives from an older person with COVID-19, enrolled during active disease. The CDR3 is CASSQEASSYEQYF. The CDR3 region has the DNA TGTGCCAGCAGCCAAGAGGCCAGCTCCTACGAGCAGTACTTC.